Below, 27 T cell receptor beta chains from the same sample are listed, as sequenced in a study of radiotherapy plus CTLA-4 blockade in lung cancer. Assay: immunoSEQ multiplex PCR; the TCRdb copy retains only in-frame clones and omits some. The sample includes about 120,000 clones, nearly 80% of them seen just once. The starting material was peripheral blood, obtained from a patient treated with radiotherapy plus ipilimumab. These receptors came from a human donor with non-small cell lung cancer who had a partial response to radiotherapy plus ipilimumab.

V gene TRBV5-5 combines with J gene TRBJ2-2; the match to TRBD2 covers 7 bases. The CDR3 is 17 residues long. J gave up 0 bases and V 1 base, and 6 bases lay outside the gene matches. Germline CDR1 is SGHKS and CDR2 is YYEKEE (reference sequence). CDR3 sequence reads: CASSLSPGGANTGELFF. In nucleotides, the CDR3 is TGTGCCAGCAGCTTGTCCCCGGGAGGAGCGAACACCGGGGAGCTGTTTTTT.

V is TRBV27 and J is TRBJ2-2; TRBD1 matches at 10 bases. In germline, CDR1 is MNHEY, CDR2 SMNVEV (reference sequence). The CDR3 is 13 residues long. The junction had 4 bases not matched to a gene; V was cut back by 2 bases and J by 13 bases. The CDR3 nucleotides are TGTGCCAGCAGTTTAACGACAGGGGGCGTGCTGTTTTTT. This codes for CASSLTTGGVLFF.

The gene calls are TRBV7-2 and TRBJ2-6, with no clear D. V lost 3 bases to trimming and J lost 4 bases, with 7 bases between them. In germline, CDR1 is SGHTA, CDR2 FQGNSA. This CDR3 region has 14 residues. CDR3 in amino acids: CASSLSKGANVLTF. CDR3 sequence (DNA): TGTGCCAGCAGCTTGAGCAAAGGGGCCAACGTCCTGACTTTC.

V and J are TRBV18 and TRBJ1-3; the D is unclear. Per the germline V gene, CDR1 is KGHSH and CDR2 is LQKENI. This CDR3 comprises 15 residues. V was shortened by 6 bases and J by 0 bases, with 12 bases between the two germline ends. The CDR3 DNA reads as TGTGCCAGCTCGGAGACTGGGAGCTCTGGAAACACCATATATTTT. It encodes CASSETGSSGNTIYF.

The chain is built from TRBV27 and TRBJ1-1, with 10 bases lining up with TRBD1. Germline trimming cut 3 bases from V and 4 bases from J; bases unmatched to any gene: 14. Germline V gene data show CDR1 as MNHEY and CDR2 as SMNVEV (reference sequence). The CDR3 is made up of 18 amino acids. The CDR3 nucleotides are TGTGCCAGCAGTTTTCGGGCGACCCCGGGACAGGGGATCACTGAAGCTTTCTTT. Its protein product is CASSFRATPGQGITEAFF.

The chain has TRBV28 and TRBJ1-1; TRBD1 might be the D (5 bases). V lost 8 bases, J lost 5 bases, and 18 bases lay in between. The CDR3 contains 14 residues. CDR1 and CDR2 from the germline V gene are MDHEN and SYDVKM. CDR3: CASSLVGGWTEAFF. The CDR3 region has the DNA TGTGCCAGCTCCCTTGTCGGGGGATGGACTGAAGCTTTCTTT.

The rearrangement joins TRBV7-6 to TRBJ1-6; 8 bases are shared with TRBD1. The V gene's germline CDR1 is SGHVS and CDR2 FNYEAQ. The CDR3 extends over 14 amino acids. Unmatched junction bases numbered 7, after V lost 4 bases and J lost 11 bases. Written as DNA, the CDR3 is TGTGCCAGCAGCTCGGACAGGGTTCTCACACCCCTCCACTTT. Protein: CASSSDRVLTPLHF.

J is TRBJ1-2 and V is TRBV6-6, with D possibly being TRBD1 (6 bases). The V gene's germline CDR1 is MNHNY and CDR2 SVGAGI (reference sequence). This CDR3 region has 12 residues. V was pared by 6 bases and J by 8 bases, with 13 bases between. The CDR3 is CASSFDRLGYTF. CDR3 nucleotide sequence: TGTGCCAGCAGCTTCGACAGGCTCGGCTACACCTTC.

A few counts support this clone. This chain links TRBV28 with TRBJ2-7; 9 bases line up with TRBD1. J gave up 2 bases and V 3 bases, and 5 bases lay outside the gene matches. The CDR3 totals 15 residues. CDR1 is MDHEN and CDR2 is SYDVKM in the germline V gene. The DNA for the CDR3 is TGTGCCAGCAGTTTGGCCGGGACAGGGCCCTACGAGCAGTACTTC. Protein sequence: CASSLAGTGPYEQYF.

The rearrangement joins TRBV28 to TRBJ2-5; 7 bases are shared with TRBD1. The CDR3 is 16 residues long. Germline V lookup: CDR1 MDHEN, CDR2 SYDVKM. Germline trimming cut 5 bases from V and 4 bases from J; bases unmatched to any gene: 13. The CDR3 DNA is TGTGCCAGCAGTCCCCCCGGACGAGGGGGCATAGAGACCCAGTACTTC. It translates to CASSPPGRGGIETQYF.

This clone was seen at least ten times. Within the sample, other DNA sequences also encode this same CDR3. The chain employs TRBV7-9 and TRBJ1-1, with D unclear. V was cut by 3 bases and J by 6 bases, with 8 bases left in between. This CDR3 comprises 12 residues. Germline values: CDR1 SEHNR, CDR2 FQNEAQ (reference sequence). The CDR3 loop reads CASSLSLSEAFF. The DNA of the CDR3 is TGTGCCAGCAGCTTGAGTTTATCTGAAGCTTTCTTT.

The chain uses TRBV23-1 and TRBJ2-2, with 9 bases aligning to TRBD2. TRBV23-1 falls under the ORF class, with uncertain function. The J segment lost 0 bases and the V segment lost 3 bases, leaving 5 bases of the junction unmatched. The CDR3 has 17 residues. The CDR3 protein is CASSQGLARANTGELFF. As DNA, the CDR3 is TGCGCCAGCAGTCAGGGACTAGCCCGTGCGAACACCGGGGAGCTGTTTTTT.

The V gene is TRBV28, the J gene TRBJ2-7; a possible D gene is TRBD1 (5 bases). Germline-derived CDR1 and CDR2 are MDHEN and SYDVKM. V dropped 3 bases and J dropped 3 bases, with 6 bases sitting between them. The CDR3 has 12 residues. For the CDR3, the DNA is TGTGCCAGCAGTTTCGACAGCTACGAGCAGTACTTC. Its translation is CASSFDSYEQYF.

The chain recombines TRBV7-6 with TRBJ2-1, with D uncertain. This CDR3 comprises 13 residues. V was trimmed by 0 bases and J by 5 bases, leaving 5 bases between them. Germline CDR1 and CDR2: SGHVS and FNYEAQ. CDR3 nucleotide sequence: TGTGCCAGCAGCTTAGCGAGCAACAATGAGCAGTTCTTC. It translates to CASSLASNNEQFF.

The chain joins TRBV4-1 to TRBJ2-1, with 8 nucleotides matching TRBD2. CDR1 is MGHRA and CDR2 is YSYEKL in the germline V gene. The CDR3 has 16 amino acids. V lost 0 bases to trimming and J lost 5 bases; unmatched junction nucleotides: 6. CDR3 nucleotides: TGCGCCAGCAGCCAAGATTCCACGGGAGGGAACAATGAGCAGTTCTTC. It is translated as CASSQDSTGGNNEQFF.

The genes are TRBV10-3 and TRBJ1-6; D remains unclear. Trimming took 7 bases from V and 7 from J, leaving 11 bases between them. Germline lookup yields CDR1 ENHRY and CDR2 SYGVKD. This CDR3 spans 13 amino acids. For the CDR3, the DNA is TGTGCCATCACCCTAGGCCGCAATTCACCCCTCCACTTT. It codes for CAITLGRNSPLHF.

J is TRBJ2-2 and V is TRBV7-2, with 7 bases lining up with TRBD2. CDR3 length: 16 residues. Germline values: CDR1 SGHTA, CDR2 FQGNSA. V lost 5 bases to trimming and J lost 5 bases; unmatched junction nucleotides: 11. The CDR3 loop is CASSRRAGSGTGELFF. The CDR3 DNA follows: TGTGCCAGCAGCCGAAGAGCGGGGTCGGGGACCGGGGAGCTGTTTTTT.

This sequence joins TRBV13 and TRBJ2-3, with TRBD2 as a possible D gene (5 bases). The V end was cut by 5 bases, the J end by 10 bases, with 13 bases between. CDR3 length: 12 residues. Germline V gene data show CDR1 as PRHDT and CDR2 as FYEKMQ (reference sequence). The CDR3 DNA reads TGTGCCAGCAGCCCCAGTTCCGGGGCGCAGTATTTT. Its translation: CASSPSSGAQYF. The full variable domain, in which reference TRBV13 and TRBJ2-3 provide the parts outside the CDR3, is AAGVIQSPRHLIKEKRETATLKCYPIPRHDTVYWYQQGPGQDPQFLISFYEKMQSDKGSIPDRFSAQQFSDYHSELNMSSLELGDSALYFCASSPSSGAQYFGPGTRLTVL.

The chain couples TRBV4-1 to TRBJ2-3, with 7 bases aligning to TRBD2. Germline CDR1 is MGHRA and CDR2 is YSYEKL. This CDR3 spans 15 amino acids. V was clipped by 3 bases and J by 0 bases; unmatched bases: 3. CDR3 in amino acids: CASSQAGASTDTQYF. CDR3 bases: TGCGCCAGCAGCCAGGCGGGAGCTAGCACAGATACGCAGTATTTT.

The V and J genes are TRBV28 and TRBJ2-3; D is unclear. The germline gives CDR1 MDHEN, CDR2 SYDVKM. Trimming took off 11 bases at V and 3 bases at J, with 27 bases between the two ends. This CDR3 comprises 17 residues. This CDR3 is CAAPRLSPSNITDTQYF. CDR3 sequence (DNA): TGTGCCGCTCCGAGGCTGTCGCCCTCAAACATTACAGATACGCAGTATTTT.

The chain has TRBV11-2 and TRBJ2-5, with a possible D match to TRBD1 (5 bases). The CDR3 spans 15 residues. In germline, CDR1 is SGHAT, CDR2 FQNNGV. V was trimmed by 0 bases and J by 10 bases, leaving 18 bases between them. The CDR3: CASSLEGPRVVNQYF. CDR3 in DNA: TGTGCCAGCAGCTTAGAAGGCCCCAGGGTAGTGAACCAGTACTTC. The full variable domain, completed using reference TRBV11-2 and TRBJ2-5, is EAGVAQSPRYKIIEKRQSVAFWCNPISGHATLYWYQQILGQGPKLLIQFQNNGVVDDSQLPKDRFSAERLKGVDSTLKIQPAKLEDSAVYLCASSLEGPRVVNQYFGPGTRLLVL.

The chain employs TRBV7-2 and TRBJ2-6, with D possibly TRBD2 on 5 matching bases. Trimming left V 1 base short and J 1 base short, with 11 bases between. CDR1 and CDR2 (germline): SGHTA, FQGNSA. The CDR3 is 17 amino acids. The DNA for the CDR3 is TGTGCCAGCAGCTTAGTGTCGGGGAAATCTGGGGCCAACGTCCTGACTTTC. This encodes CASSLVSGKSGANVLTF. The whole variable domain, filled in from reference TRBV7-2 and TRBJ2-6, reads GAGVSQSPSNKVTEKGKDVELRCDPISGHTALYWYRQSLGQGLEFLIYFQGNSAPDKSGLPSDRFSAERTGGSVSTLTIQRTQQEDSAVYLCASSLVSGKSGANVLTFGAGSRLTVL.

The V gene is TRBV2, the J gene TRBJ1-4; D is undetermined. Per the germline V gene, CDR1 is SNHLY and CDR2 is FYNNEI. Trimming stripped 4 bases from V and 8 bases from J, with 14 bases between. The CDR3 totals 14 residues. This CDR3 is CASSVFDLGEKLFF. Here the CDR3 DNA reads TGTGCCAGCAGTGTTTTCGACCTCGGGGAAAAACTGTTTTTT.

The rearrangement uses TRBV6-5 and TRBJ2-2; 7 bases are shared with TRBD2. The V gene's germline CDR1 is MNHEY and CDR2 SVGAGI. The CDR3 has 15 residues. Trimming at V came to 4 bases and at J to 6 bases, leaving 8 bases not matched to a gene. DNA of the CDR3: TGTGCCAGCAGTTTTGCGGGAGTCGCCGCCGGGGAGCTGTTTTTT. Protein sequence: CASSFAGVAAGELFF.

The chain is built from TRBV9 and TRBJ2-5; 9 nucleotides match TRBD2. The V gene end was trimmed by 6 bases and the J gene end by 5 bases; junction bases not matched to a gene: 20. The CDR3 is 18 amino acids. Germline lookup yields CDR1 SGDLS and CDR2 YYNGEE. The CDR3: CASTPGFGAGGPGETQYF. DNA of the CDR3: TGTGCCAGCACCCCCGGGTTTGGGGCGGGAGGGCCGGGTGAGACCCAGTACTTC.

The CDR3 is CASSPKEGPIEAFF. The CDR3 bases are TGTGCCAGCAGCCCCAAGGAGGGACCTATTGAAGCTTTCTTT. The chain joins TRBV5-4 to TRBJ1-1; D may be TRBD1 (5 bases). Trimming pared 4 bases from V and 7 bases from J, leaving 17 bases between. Germline CDR1 SGHNT, CDR2 YYREEE (reference sequence). There are 14 residues in the CDR3.

The rearrangement joins TRBV7-9 to TRBJ2-7; 9 nucleotides align to TRBD2. V lost 5 bases to trimming and J lost 6 bases; unmatched junction nucleotides: 5. This CDR3 comprises 13 residues. Germline V gene sequence: CDR1 SEHNR, CDR2 FQNEAQ (reference sequence). DNA of the CDR3: TGTGCCAGCAGCGAGATAGCGGGAGCCGAGCAGTACGTC. It is translated as CASSEIAGAEQYV.